The 20 T cell receptor beta chains presented below share a single source sample, sequenced in a study of blood T cells in healthy people across ages. PCR was performed a second time for roughly 7 to 12 cycles using a sample-barcoded 5' primer and a J-beta primer mix. Each CDR3 protein gets one entry after TCRdb re-called the 5' RACE reads with MiXCR. The sample contains hundreds of thousands of distinct CDR3 sequences, around 43% of which appear only once. Sequenced: blood. The receptor set was obtained from a man between 60 and 75 years old in good health.

Points on this clonotype: One end of the junction does not line up with germline, which may come from a read error. This chain uses TRBV5-1 with TRBJ2-7; D not resolved. The J call may be incorrect, as the DNA end agrees better with TRBJ2-5. The CDR3 loop spans 14 amino acids. CDR1 is SGHRS, CDR2 YFSETQ, per germline. The CDR3 DNA sequence: TGCGCCAGCAGCTTTACTCCGTTCCAAGCGACCCAGTACTTC. Amino acid sequence: CASSFTPFQATQYF.

The chain couples TRBV10-3 to TRBJ1-6; D perhaps matches TRBD1 (6 bases). This CDR3 is built from 15 residues. Germline values: CDR1 ENHRY, CDR2 SYGVKD. Deletions cut 5 bases from V and 9 bases from J, with 17 bases between. The CDR3 bases are TGTGCCATCAGTCAGGGGCCATACGGGATTTCACCCCTCCACTTT. Translation gives CAISQGPYGISPLHF.

Remarks on this clonotype: Germline is not matched at one junction end, which may reflect a read error. The gene calls are TRBV6-6 and TRBJ1-1, with a weak D call TRBD1 (6 bases). The CDR3 loop spans 13 amino acids. From germline, CDR1 is MNHNY and CDR2 SVGAGI (reference sequence). The CDR3 protein is CASSGQLNTAAFF. CDR3 nucleotide sequence: TGTGCCAGCTCAGGACAGCTGAACACTGCAGCTTTCTTT.

The chain combines TRBV7-8 with TRBJ2-3; D is uncertain. The ends were cut back, 1 base at V and 2 bases at J, with 13 bases in the middle. CDR3 length: 16 residues. Germline V lookup: CDR1 SGHVS, CDR2 FQNEAQ. The CDR3 DNA sequence: TGTGCCAGCAGCTTAGGGGCCCAGTATGTCACAGATACGCAGTATTTT. This encodes CASSLGAQYVTDTQYF. Looking up the rest from reference TRBV7-8 and TRBJ2-3 gives the full variable domain: GAGVSQSPRYKVAKRGQDVALRCDPISGHVSLFWYQQALGQGPEFLTYFQNEAQLDKSGLPSDRFFAERPEGSVSTLKIQRTQQEDSAVYLCASSLGAQYVTDTQYFGPGTRLTVL.

The sample holds many counts of this clonotype. V is TRBV25-1 and J is TRBJ1-6; no firm D call. V shed 0 bases and J shed 7 bases, with 4 bases lying between them. The CDR3 has 13 residues. Germline-derived CDR1 and CDR2 are MGHDK and SYGVNS. The CDR3 loop reads CASSEYRNSPLHF. CDR3 DNA: TGTGCCAGCAGTGAATATCGGAATTCACCCCTCCACTTT.

This clonotype was counted between two and nine times. The chain joins TRBV7-9 to TRBJ2-1; 8 bases match TRBD2. The J segment lost 7 bases and the V segment lost 3 bases, leaving 5 bases of the junction unmatched. Germline loops: CDR1 SEHNR, CDR2 FQNEAQ (reference sequence). The CDR3 is 14 residues long. CDR3 region: CASSFDGGVNEQFF. The CDR3 nucleotides are TGTGCCAGCAGCTTCGACGGGGGGGTGAATGAGCAGTTCTTC.

The chain has TRBV12-3 or TRBV12-4 and TRBJ2-3, with 9 positions matching TRBD1. V gave up 7 bases and J gave up 6 bases; unmatched junction bases: 11. This CDR3 is built from 15 residues. The DNA of the CDR3 is TGTGCCAGCACTCGAAGGGGACAGGGCCTGGATACGCAGTATTTT. Its translation is CASTRRGQGLDTQYF.

The gene calls are TRBV7-8 and TRBJ1-6; the D gene is possibly TRBD1 (5 bases). Deletions cut 5 bases from V and 0 bases from J, with 17 bases between. Per the germline V gene, CDR1 is SGHVS and CDR2 is FQNEAQ. The CDR3 length is 18 residues. CDR3 sequence reads: CASSVTRDESSYNSPLHF. In nucleotides, the CDR3 is TGTGCCAGCAGCGTAACCCGGGACGAAAGCTCCTATAATTCACCCCTCCACTTT.

The J gene is TRBJ1-2, the V gene TRBV27; D might be TRBD1 (5 bases). Trimming took off 7 bases at V and 0 bases at J, with 18 bases between the two ends. In germline, CDR1 is MNHEY, CDR2 SMNVEV (reference sequence). This CDR3 has 16 residues. The CDR3 region is CASTTIGGEANYGYTF. The CDR3 DNA is TGTGCCAGCACCACAATTGGAGGGGAAGCTAACTATGGCTACACCTTC.

The rearrangement uses TRBV10-3 and TRBJ1-2, with a weak D call TRBD1 (6 bases). Looked up from germline, CDR1 is ENHRY and CDR2 is SYGVKD. V shed 2 bases and J shed 4 bases, with 11 bases lying between them. The CDR3 length is 14 residues. In DNA form, the CDR3 reads TGTGCCATCAGTGAGAGACAGGACCTCTATGGCTACACCTTC. This codes for CAISERQDLYGYTF.

This chain joins TRBV3-1 and TRBJ1-2; D uncertain. The CDR3 spans 13 residues. V was pared by 3 bases and J by 7 bases, with 12 bases between. Germline V lookup: CDR1 LGHDT, CDR2 YNNKEL (reference sequence). CDR3 protein: CASSQTGPGGYTF. In DNA form, the CDR3 reads TGTGCCAGCAGCCAGACGGGCCCCGGTGGCTACACCTTC.

Regarding this clonotype: A clone one base away is much larger, so this may be a read error. J is TRBJ2-7 and V is TRBV12-3 or TRBV12-4, with 8 bases lining up with TRBD2. This CDR3 has 14 amino acids. CDR3 bases: TGTGCCAACAGTTTATCGGGGGGGCCCTACGAGCAGTACTTC. Translated, it gives CANSLSGGPYEQYF.

This clonotype was picked up a small number of times. The chain is built from TRBV6-5 and TRBJ1-1; 9 bases fit TRBD1. The CDR3 totals 16 residues. Germline values: CDR1 MNHEY, CDR2 SVGAGI. Germline trimming cut 6 bases from V and 4 bases from J; bases unmatched to any gene: 12. In nucleotides, the CDR3 is TGTGCCAGCAGGTCACTGGACAGGGGAGGATTCACTGAAGCTTTCTTT. Its protein is CASRSLDRGGFTEAFF.

This clonotype has only a few counts. The rearrangement links TRBV9 to TRBJ2-1; perhaps TRBD2 as D (5 bases). Germline assignment: CDR1 SGDLS and CDR2 YYNGEE. The V gene lost 0 bases and the J gene lost 5 bases, with 15 bases spanning the gap. The CDR3 runs to 16 residues. DNA for the CDR3: TGTGCCAGCAGCGTAGCTACCGGGATATCCCACAATGAGCAGTTCTTC. As protein: CASSVATGISHNEQFF.

This clonotype was detected only once. The V and J genes are TRBV20-1 and TRBJ2-7, with a possible D match to TRBD2 (5 bases). The CDR3 loop spans 11 amino acids. The germline gives CDR1 DFQATT, CDR2 SNEGSKA (reference sequence). V was clipped by 4 bases and J by 5 bases, with 9 bases between them. The CDR3 region is CSAKRGNEQYF. The CDR3 DNA is TGCAGTGCTAAACGGGGAAACGAGCAGTACTTC.

This clonotype has only a few counts. This rearrangement joins TRBV6-5 to TRBJ1-1; D gene uncertain. The ends were cut back, 6 bases at V and 3 bases at J, with 20 bases in the middle. The CDR3 sequence is 16 residues long. The germline V gene has CDR1 MNHEY and CDR2 SVGAGI. The CDR3 DNA reads as TGTGCCAGCAGGGACTACGATCGGGGAAGGGACACTGAAGCTTTCTTT. As protein: CASRDYDRGRDTEAFF.

The chain's CDR3 is CATSRDTNYGYTF. CDR3 nucleotides: TGTGCCACCAGCAGAGACACTAACTATGGCTACACCTTC. The V gene is TRBV15, the J gene TRBJ1-2, with D uncertain. In germline, CDR1 is LNHNV, CDR2 YYDKDF (reference sequence). With 0 bases removed from V and 0 bases from J, the gap between germline ends came to 2 bases. The CDR3 is 13 residues long.

The rearrangement joins TRBV28 to TRBJ2-2; D is perhaps TRBD1 (6 bases). The V and J ends lost 2 bases and 4 bases respectively, with 11 bases between them. The CDR3 has 15 residues. CDR1 is MDHEN, CDR2 SYDVKM, per germline. For the CDR3, the DNA is TGTGCCAGCAGTTTACAGGGGCGTCGCACCGGGGAGCTGTTTTTT. Its protein is CASSLQGRRTGELFF.

With respect to this clonotype: Its ends do not fully match the called genes, so a read error is possible. CDR3 sequence (DNA): TGCAGTGCTAGAGTTAGCGGGGGCAGCTCCTACAAGGAGCAGTTCTTC. It codes for CSARVSGGSSYKEQFF. V gene TRBV20-1 combines with J gene TRBJ2-1; 9 nucleotides agree with TRBD2. Germline values: CDR1 DFQATT, CDR2 SNEGSKA (reference sequence). The CDR3 runs 16 residues.

This clonotype was recorded a few times. The chain is built from TRBV5-6 and TRBJ1-2; the match to TRBD1 covers 9 bases. Germline values: CDR1 SGHDT, CDR2 YYEEEE. The J segment lost 4 bases and the V segment lost 5 bases, leaving 15 bases of the junction unmatched. This CDR3 has 17 amino acids. The CDR3 region is CASSSGTGPVWGYGYTF. CDR3 nucleotide sequence: TGTGCCAGCAGTTCAGGGACAGGGCCGGTCTGGGGCTATGGCTACACCTTC.